The clone carrying this TCR beta chain was picked up a small number of times. Amplification of TCR beta CDR3 regions used RNA as the template. RT-PCR in the first round (using the HTBI primer set) targeted the TCR CDR3. In TCRdb, the multiplex PCR reads were re-called with MiXCR into one record per CDR3 protein. The data show about 840,000 distinct CDR3 sequences, 38% seen once. The sample comes from a study of T cells in Graves' hyperthyroidism and ophthalmopathy. V shed 5 bases and J shed 1 base, with 9 bases lying between them. CDR1 is SGHRS, CDR2 YFSETQ, per germline. The CDR3 loop spans 14 amino acids.

Sequencing was done on a sample of blood. V gene TRBV5-1 combines with J gene TRBJ2-2; D unclear. This receptor was obtained from a man aged 18 to 35 with Graves' hyperthyroidism. The CDR3 here is CASRVTLNTGELFF. The CDR3 nucleotides are TGCGCCAGCAGGGTGACACTGAACACCGGGGAGCTGTTTTTT.